This T cell receptor (beta chain) stems from a study of prognosis after radiotherapy for stage I lung cancer. Study summary: There were several patients who developed distant metastases (median roughly seven months) after radiotherapy, while roughly 15 showed no significant progression.

TCR beta CDR3 was amplified from genomic DNA by two-round multiplex PCR. The first PCR round targeted every TRBV and TRBJ gene with specific primers. TCRdb reanalysed the multiplex PCR reads using MiXCR and keeps one entry per CDR3 protein. This table has about 17,000 distinct CDR3 sequences, approximately 30% appearing once. This clonotype appeared a few times. Without prior chemotherapy, radiotherapy or other malignancies, every patient was node-negative by CT and PET/CT. This CDR3 has 16 residues. CDR1 SGHDT and CDR2 YYEEEE come from the germline V gene. Losses at the gene ends were 3 bases for V and 2 bases for J; bases not matched to a gene: 8.

V and J are TRBV5-6 and TRBJ2-1; 7 positions agree with TRBD2. The TCR originated in a donor aged 50 or older with non-small cell lung cancer. The specimen was PBMCs, collected before or after stereotactic body radiation therapy (not recorded which). The chain's CDR3 is CASSSLRDYTYNEQFF. CDR3 coding DNA: TGTGCCAGCAGCTCCCTCCGGGACTACACCTACAATGAGCAGTTCTTC.